This TCR beta chain appears in the sequencing data of a study of T cell repertoires and HLA-DP antigens. Generated by immunoSEQ multiplex PCR, the TCRdb table keeps only in-frame clones and is missing some. Of around 100,000 clones listed, over 90% are singletons. Deletions cut 5 bases from V and 2 bases from J, with 15 bases between. Germline CDR1 is SEHNR and CDR2 is FQNEAQ (reference sequence). This CDR3 comprises 15 residues. This clone was detected a few times. Its antigen is still unknown. The source of this sequence is a woman aged 18-30 years in good health and CMV-seronegative. The chain links TRBV7-9 to TRBJ2-5; the D gene is possibly TRBD2 (5 bases). Sequenced sample: CD4+ T cells from PBMCs. The CDR3 DNA reads as TGTGCCAGCAGCCCGAAGTTGAGGGTTCAAGAGACCCAGTACTTC. Residues: CASSPKLRVQETQYF. Full variable domain (remainder filled in from reference TRBV7-9 and TRBJ2-5): DTGVSQNPRHKITKRGQNVTFRCDPISEHNRLYWYRQTLGQGPEFLTYFQNEAQLEKSRLLSDRFSAERPKGSFSTLEIQRTEQGDSAMYLCASSPKLRVQETQYFGPGTRLLVL.